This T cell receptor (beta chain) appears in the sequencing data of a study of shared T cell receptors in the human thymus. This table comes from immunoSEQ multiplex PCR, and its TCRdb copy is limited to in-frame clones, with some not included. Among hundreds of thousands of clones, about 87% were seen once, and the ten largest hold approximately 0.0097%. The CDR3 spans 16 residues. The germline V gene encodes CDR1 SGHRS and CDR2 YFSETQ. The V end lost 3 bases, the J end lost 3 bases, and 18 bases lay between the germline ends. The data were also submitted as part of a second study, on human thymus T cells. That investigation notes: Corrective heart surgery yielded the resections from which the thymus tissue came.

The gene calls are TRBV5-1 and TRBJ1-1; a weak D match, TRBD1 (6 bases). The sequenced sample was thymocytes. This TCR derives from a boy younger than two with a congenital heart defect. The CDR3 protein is CASSWGTNPKHTEAFF. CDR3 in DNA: TGCGCCAGCAGCTGGGGGACAAATCCGAAGCACACTGAAGCTTTCTTT.